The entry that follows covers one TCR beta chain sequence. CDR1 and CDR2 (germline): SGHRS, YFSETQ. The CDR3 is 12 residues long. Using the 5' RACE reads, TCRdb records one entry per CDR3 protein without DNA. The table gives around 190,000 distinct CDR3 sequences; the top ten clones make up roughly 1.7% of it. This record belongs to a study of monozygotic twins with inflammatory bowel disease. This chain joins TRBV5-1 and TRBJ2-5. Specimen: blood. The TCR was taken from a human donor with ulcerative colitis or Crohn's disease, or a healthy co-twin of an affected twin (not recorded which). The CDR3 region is CASSLELGTQYF. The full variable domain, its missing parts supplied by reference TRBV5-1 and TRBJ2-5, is KAGVTQTPRYLIKTRGQQVTLSCSPISGHRSVSWYQQTPGQGLQFLFEYFSETQRNKGNFPGRFSGRQFSNSRSEMNVSTLELGDSALYLCASSLELGTQYFGPGTRLLVL.